This T cell receptor (beta chain) originates from a study of control samples from healthy donors and cancer patients. TCRdb's copy holds only in-frame clones and misses some; the assay was immunoSEQ multiplex PCR. The sample consists of about 120,000 clones, around 88% of them appearing once. About this clone: The same CDR3 arises from other DNA sequences in this sample as well.

The V gene lost 4 bases and the J gene lost 1 base, with 7 bases spanning the gap. This CDR3 has 13 amino acids. Germline loops: CDR1 LGHDT, CDR2 YNNKEL (reference sequence). The specimen sequenced was blood. This TCR was sampled from a man aged 35 to 55 in good health. The chain combines TRBV3-1 (or the pseudogene TRBV3-2) with TRBJ1-1; D remains ambiguous. The CDR3 reads CASSLGGNTEAFF. DNA of the CDR3: TGTGCCAGCAGCCTGGGAGGGAACACTGAAGCTTTCTTT.